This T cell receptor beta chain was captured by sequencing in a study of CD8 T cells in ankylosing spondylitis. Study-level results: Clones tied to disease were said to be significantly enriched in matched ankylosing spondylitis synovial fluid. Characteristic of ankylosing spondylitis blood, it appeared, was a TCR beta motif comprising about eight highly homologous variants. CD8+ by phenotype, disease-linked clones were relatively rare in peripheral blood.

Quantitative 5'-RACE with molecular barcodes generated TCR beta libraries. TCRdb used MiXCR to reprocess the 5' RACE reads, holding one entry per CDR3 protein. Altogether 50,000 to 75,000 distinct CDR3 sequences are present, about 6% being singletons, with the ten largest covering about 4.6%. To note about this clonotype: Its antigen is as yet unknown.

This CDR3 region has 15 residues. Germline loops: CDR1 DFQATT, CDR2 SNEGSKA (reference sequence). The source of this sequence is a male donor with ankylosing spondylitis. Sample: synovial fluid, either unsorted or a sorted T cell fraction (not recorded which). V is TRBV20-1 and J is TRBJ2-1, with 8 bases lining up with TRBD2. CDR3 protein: CFALGGDGGPGEQFF. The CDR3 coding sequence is TGCTTTGCTCTCGGGGGGGACGGGGGACCGGGTGAGCAGTTCTTC.